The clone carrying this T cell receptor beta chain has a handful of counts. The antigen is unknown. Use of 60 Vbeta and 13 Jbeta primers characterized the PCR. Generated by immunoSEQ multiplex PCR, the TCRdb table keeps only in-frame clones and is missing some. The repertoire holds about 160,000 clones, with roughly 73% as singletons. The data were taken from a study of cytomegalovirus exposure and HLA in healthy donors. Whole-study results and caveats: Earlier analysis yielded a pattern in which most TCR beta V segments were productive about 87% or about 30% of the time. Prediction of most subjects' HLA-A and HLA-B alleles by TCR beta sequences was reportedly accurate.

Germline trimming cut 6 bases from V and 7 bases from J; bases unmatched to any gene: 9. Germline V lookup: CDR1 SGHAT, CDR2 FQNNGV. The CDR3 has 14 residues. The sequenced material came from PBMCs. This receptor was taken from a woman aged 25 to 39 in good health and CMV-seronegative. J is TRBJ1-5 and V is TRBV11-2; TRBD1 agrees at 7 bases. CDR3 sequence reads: CASSPTGAIQPQHF. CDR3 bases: TGTGCCAGCAGTCCAACAGGGGCCATCCAGCCCCAGCATTTT.